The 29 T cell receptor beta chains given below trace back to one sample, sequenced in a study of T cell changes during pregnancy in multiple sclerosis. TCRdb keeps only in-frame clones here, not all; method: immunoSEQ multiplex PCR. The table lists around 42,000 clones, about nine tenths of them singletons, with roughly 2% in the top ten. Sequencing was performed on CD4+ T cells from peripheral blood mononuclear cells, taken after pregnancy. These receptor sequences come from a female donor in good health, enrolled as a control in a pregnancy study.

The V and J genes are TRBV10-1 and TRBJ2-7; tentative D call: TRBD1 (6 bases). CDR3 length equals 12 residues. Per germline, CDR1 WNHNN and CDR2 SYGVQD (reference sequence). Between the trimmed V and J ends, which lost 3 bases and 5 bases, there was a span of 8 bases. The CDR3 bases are TGCGCCAGCAGTGACAACAGGGACGAGCAGTACTTC. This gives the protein CASSDNRDEQYF.

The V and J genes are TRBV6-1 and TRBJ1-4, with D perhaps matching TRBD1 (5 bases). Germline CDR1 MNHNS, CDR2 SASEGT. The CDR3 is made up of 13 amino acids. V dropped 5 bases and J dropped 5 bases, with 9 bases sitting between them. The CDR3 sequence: CASSSSGNEKLFF. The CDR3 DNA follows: TGTGCCAGCAGTTCTTCAGGGAATGAAAAACTGTTTTTT.

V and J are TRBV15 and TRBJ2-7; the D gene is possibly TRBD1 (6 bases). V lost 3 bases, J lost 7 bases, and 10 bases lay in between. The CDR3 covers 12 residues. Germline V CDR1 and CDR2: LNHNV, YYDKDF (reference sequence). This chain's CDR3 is CATSRDSGEQYF. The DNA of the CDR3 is TGTGCCACCAGCAGGGACAGTGGGGAGCAGTACTTC.

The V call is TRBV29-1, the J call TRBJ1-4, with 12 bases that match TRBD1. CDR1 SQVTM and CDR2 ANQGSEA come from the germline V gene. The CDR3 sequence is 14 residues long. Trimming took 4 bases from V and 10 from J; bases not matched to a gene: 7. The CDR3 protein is CSVGAGTGGRKLFF. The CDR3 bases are TGCAGCGTTGGGGCCGGGACAGGGGGCCGAAAACTGTTTTTT.

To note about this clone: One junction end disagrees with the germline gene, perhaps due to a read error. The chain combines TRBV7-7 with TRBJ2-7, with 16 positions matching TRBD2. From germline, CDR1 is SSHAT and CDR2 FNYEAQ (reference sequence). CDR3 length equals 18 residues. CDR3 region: CASSYPGTSGRAPYEQYF. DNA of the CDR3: TGTGCTAGCAGTTACCCCGGGACTAGCGGGAGGGCGCCCTACGAGCAGTACTTC.

CDR3: CASSPGGSFNEQFF. Here the CDR3 DNA reads TGTGCCAGCAGCCCGGGGGGGAGCTTCAATGAGCAGTTCTTC. The chain has TRBV5-4 and TRBJ2-1; 8 bases map to TRBD2. The CDR3 spans 14 residues. V trimming: 4 bases; J trimming: 6 bases; junction bases outside the gene matches: 6. CDR1 is SGHNT and CDR2 is YYREEE in the germline V gene (reference sequence).

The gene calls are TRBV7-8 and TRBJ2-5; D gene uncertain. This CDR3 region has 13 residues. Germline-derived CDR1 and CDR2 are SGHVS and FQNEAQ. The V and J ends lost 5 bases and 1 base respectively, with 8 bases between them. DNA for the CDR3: TGTGCCAGCAGCCGGAGCCTCCAAGAGACCCAGTACTTC. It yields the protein CASSRSLQETQYF.

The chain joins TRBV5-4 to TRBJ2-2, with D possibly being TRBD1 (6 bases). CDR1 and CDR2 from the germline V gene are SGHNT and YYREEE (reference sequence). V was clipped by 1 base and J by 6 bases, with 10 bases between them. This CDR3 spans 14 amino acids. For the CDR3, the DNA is TGTGCCAGCAGCTTGACAGGGAGCTCCGGGGAGCTGTTTTTT. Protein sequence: CASSLTGSSGELFF.

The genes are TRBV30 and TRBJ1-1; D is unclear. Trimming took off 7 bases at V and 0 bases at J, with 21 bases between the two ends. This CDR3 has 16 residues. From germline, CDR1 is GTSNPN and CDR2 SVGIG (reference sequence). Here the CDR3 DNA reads TGTGCCTTCCTTACCGACATCAGACCCCTGAACACTGAAGCTTTCTTT. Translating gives CAFLTDIRPLNTEAFF. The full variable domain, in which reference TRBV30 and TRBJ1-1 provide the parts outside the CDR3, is SQTIHQWPATLVQPVGSPLSLECTVEGTSNPNLYWYRQAAGRGLQLLFYSVGIGQISSEVPQNLSASRPQDRQFILSSKKLLLSDSGFYLCAFLTDIRPLNTEAFFGQGTRLTVV.

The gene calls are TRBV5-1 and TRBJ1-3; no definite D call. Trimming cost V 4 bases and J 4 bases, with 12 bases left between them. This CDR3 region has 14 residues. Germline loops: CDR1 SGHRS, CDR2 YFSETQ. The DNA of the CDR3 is TGCGCCAGCAGCGGAACAGAAGCCGGAAACACCATATATTTT. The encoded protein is CASSGTEAGNTIYF.

The CDR3: CASSPYGGRNEKLFF. Here the CDR3 DNA reads TGTGCCAGCAGCCCCTACGGTGGGAGGAATGAAAAACTGTTTTTT. The chain combines TRBV5-6 with TRBJ1-4; D is uncertain. Germline CDR1 reads SGHDT; CDR2 reads YYEEEE. The CDR3 contains 15 residues. V lost 4 bases, J lost 5 bases, and 15 bases lay in between.

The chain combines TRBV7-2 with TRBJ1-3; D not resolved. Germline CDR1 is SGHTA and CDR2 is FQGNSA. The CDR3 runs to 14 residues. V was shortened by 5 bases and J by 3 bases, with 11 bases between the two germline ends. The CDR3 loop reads CASSPGEFGNTIYF. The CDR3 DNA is TGTGCCAGCAGCCCCGGAGAATTTGGAAACACCATATATTTT. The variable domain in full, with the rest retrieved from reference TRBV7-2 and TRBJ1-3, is GAGVSQSPSNKVTEKGKDVELRCDPISGHTALYWYRQSLGQGLEFLIYFQGNSAPDKSGLPSDRFSAERTGGSVSTLTIQRTQQEDSAVYLCASSPGEFGNTIYFGEGSWLTVV.

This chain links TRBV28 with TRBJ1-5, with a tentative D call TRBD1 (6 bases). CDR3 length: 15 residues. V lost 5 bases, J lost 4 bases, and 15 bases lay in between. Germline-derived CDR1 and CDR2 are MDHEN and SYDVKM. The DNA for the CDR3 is TGTGCCAGCAGTCAACAGGGAGTAGGTAATCAGCCCCAGCATTTT. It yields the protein CASSQQGVGNQPQHF.

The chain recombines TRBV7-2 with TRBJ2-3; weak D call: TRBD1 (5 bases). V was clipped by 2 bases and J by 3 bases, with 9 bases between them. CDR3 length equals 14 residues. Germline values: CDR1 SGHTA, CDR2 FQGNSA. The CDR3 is CASSLRQMTDTQYF. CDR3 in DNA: TGTGCCAGCAGCTTAAGACAGATGACAGATACGCAGTATTTT.

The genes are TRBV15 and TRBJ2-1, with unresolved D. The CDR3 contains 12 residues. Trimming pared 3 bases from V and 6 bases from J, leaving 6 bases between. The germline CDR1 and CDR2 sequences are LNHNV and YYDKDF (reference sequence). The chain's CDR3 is CATSRASNEQFF. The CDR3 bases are TGTGCCACCAGCAGGGCCTCCAATGAGCAGTTCTTC. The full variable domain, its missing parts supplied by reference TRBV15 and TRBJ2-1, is DAMVIQNPRYQVTQFGKPVTLSCSQTLNHNVMYWYQQKSSQAPKLLFHYYDKDFNNEADTPDNFQSRRPNTSFCFLDIRSPGLGDTAMYLCATSRASNEQFFGPGTRLTVL.

The CDR3: CAWSRARTEKLFF. The CDR3 DNA sequence: TGTGCCTGGAGCCGAGCTCGGACAGAAAAACTGTTTTTT. The genes are TRBV30 and TRBJ1-4; a possible D gene is TRBD1 (5 bases). CDR1 and CDR2 from the germline V gene are GTSNPN and SVGIG (reference sequence). The CDR3 is 13 residues long. V lost 3 bases and J 8 bases, leaving 13 bases between the germline ends.

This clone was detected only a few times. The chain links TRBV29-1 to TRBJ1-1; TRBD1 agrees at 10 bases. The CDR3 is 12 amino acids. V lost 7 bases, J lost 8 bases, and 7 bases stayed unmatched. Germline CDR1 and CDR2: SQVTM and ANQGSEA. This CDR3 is CSGKTGGEEAFF. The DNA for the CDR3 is TGCAGCGGGAAGACAGGGGGCGAGGAAGCTTTCTTT.

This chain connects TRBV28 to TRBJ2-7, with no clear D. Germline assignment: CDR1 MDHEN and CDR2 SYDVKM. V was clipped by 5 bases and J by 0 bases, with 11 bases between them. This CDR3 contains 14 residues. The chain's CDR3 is CASSPFPVSYEQYF. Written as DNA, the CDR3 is TGTGCCAGCAGTCCCTTTCCAGTCTCCTACGAGCAGTACTTC.

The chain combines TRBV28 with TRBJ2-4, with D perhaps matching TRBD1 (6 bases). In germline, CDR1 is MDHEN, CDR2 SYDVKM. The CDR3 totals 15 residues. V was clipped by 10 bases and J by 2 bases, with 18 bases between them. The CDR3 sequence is CATRGSWESKNIQYF. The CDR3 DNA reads TGTGCCACCAGGGGCAGTTGGGAGTCCAAAAACATTCAGTACTTC.

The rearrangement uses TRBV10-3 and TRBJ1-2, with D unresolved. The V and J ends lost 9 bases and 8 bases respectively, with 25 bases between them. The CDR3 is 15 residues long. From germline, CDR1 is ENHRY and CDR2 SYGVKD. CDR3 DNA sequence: TGTGCCATAACCAGTGGGCCGGGGAACTATGGGGGCTACACCTTC. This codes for CAITSGPGNYGGYTF.

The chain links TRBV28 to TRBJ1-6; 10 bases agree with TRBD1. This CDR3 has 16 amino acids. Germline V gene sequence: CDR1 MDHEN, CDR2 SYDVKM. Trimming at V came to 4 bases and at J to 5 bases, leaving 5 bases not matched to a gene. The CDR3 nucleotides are TGTGCCAGCAGTTCTGGACAGGGGGTAAATAATTCACCCCTCCACTTT. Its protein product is CASSSGQGVNNSPLHF.

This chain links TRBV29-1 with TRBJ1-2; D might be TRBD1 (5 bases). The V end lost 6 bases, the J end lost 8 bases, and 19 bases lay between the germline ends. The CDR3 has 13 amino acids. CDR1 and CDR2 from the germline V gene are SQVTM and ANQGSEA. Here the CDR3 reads CSVSSGRGGGYTF. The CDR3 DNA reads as TGCAGCGTCTCCTCGGGACGGGGAGGCGGCTACACCTTC.

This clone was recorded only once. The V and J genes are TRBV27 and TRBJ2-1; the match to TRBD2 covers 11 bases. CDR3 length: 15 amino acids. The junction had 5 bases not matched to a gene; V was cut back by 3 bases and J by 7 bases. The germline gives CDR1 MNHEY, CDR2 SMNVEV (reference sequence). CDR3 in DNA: TGTGCCAGCAGTTTCCTAGCGGGGGGCCCAAATGAGCAGTTCTTC. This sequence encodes CASSFLAGGPNEQFF.

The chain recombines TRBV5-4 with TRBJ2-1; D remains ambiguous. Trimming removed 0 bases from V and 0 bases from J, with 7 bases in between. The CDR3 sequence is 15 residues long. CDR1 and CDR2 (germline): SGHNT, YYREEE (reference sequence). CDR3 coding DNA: TGTGCCAGCAGCTTGGGCAGAAGCTCCTACAATGAGCAGTTCTTC. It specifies CASSLGRSSYNEQFF.

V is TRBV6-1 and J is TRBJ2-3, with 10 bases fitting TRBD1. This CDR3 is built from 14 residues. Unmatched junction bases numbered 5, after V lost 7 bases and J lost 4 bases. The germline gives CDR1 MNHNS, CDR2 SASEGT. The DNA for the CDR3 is TGTGCCAGCAAGAGGGACAGGGGCGCAGATACGCAGTATTTT. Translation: CASKRDRGADTQYF.

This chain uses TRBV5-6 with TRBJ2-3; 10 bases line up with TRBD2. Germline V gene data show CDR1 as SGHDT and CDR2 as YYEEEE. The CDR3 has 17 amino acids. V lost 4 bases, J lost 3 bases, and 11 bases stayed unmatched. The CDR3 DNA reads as TGTGCCAGCAGCGTATTCCAAACTAGCGGGATAACAGATACGCAGTATTTT. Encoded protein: CASSVFQTSGITDTQYF.

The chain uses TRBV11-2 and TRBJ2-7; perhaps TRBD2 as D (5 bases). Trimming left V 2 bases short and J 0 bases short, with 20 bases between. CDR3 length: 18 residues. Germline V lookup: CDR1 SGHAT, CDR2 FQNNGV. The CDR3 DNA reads TGTGCCAGCAGCTTAAGTTTTAATCGGGGTTCCCTCTCCTACGAGCAGTACTTC. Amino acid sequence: CASSLSFNRGSLSYEQYF.

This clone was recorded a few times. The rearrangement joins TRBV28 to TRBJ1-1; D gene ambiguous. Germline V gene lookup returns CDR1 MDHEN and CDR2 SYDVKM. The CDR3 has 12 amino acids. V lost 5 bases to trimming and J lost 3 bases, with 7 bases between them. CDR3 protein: CASSAGDTEAFF. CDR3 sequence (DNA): TGTGCCAGCAGTGCGGGCGACACTGAAGCTTTCTTT. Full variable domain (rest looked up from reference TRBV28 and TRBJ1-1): DVKVTQSSRYLVKRTGEKVFLECVQDMDHENMFWYRQDPGLGLRLIYFSYDVKMKEKGDIPEGYSVSREKKERFSLILESASTNQTSMYLCASSAGDTEAFFGQGTRLTVV.

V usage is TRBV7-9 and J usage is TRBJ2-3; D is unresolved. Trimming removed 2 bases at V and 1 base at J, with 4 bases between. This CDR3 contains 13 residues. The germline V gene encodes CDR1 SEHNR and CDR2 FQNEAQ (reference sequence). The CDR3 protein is CASSLLGTDTQYF. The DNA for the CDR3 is TGTGCCAGCAGCTTACTAGGCACAGATACGCAGTATTTT.